These 31 T cell receptor beta chains were sequenced from one sample in a study of blood T cell repertoires in COVID-19. Assay: immunoSEQ multiplex PCR; the TCRdb copy retains only in-frame clones and omits some. The sample shows hundreds of thousands of clones, approximately 90% of them seen only once. Sequences were obtained from PBMCs or T cells enriched from blood (not recorded which). Receptors were obtained from a man aged 50 to 60 who had been exposed to COVID-19.

The CDR3, as DNA: TGTGCCAGCAGTTACTTCGAGGGTGGCTACACCTTC. This gives the protein CASSYFEGGYTF. The chain employs TRBV6-5 and TRBJ1-2; D uncertain. Trimming shortened V by 1 base and J by 7 bases, and 7 bases separated the two germline ends. CDR3 length equals 12 residues. CDR1 and CDR2 (germline): MNHEY, SVGAGI.

J is TRBJ1-5 and V is TRBV2; possible D gene TRBD1, 5 bases. With 7 bases removed from V and 3 bases from J, the gap between germline ends came to 13 bases. The CDR3 runs to 14 residues. Germline CDR1 and CDR2: SNHLY and FYNNEI. The CDR3 protein is CASNLGGDNQPQHF. For the CDR3, the DNA is TGTGCCAGCAATCTCGGGGGAGACAATCAGCCCCAGCATTTT.

V gene TRBV7-6 combines with J gene TRBJ1-2; TRBD1 might be the D (5 bases). The CDR3 has 15 amino acids. Trimming pared 6 bases from V and 4 bases from J, leaving 18 bases between. The germline CDR1 and CDR2 sequences are SGHVS and FNYEAQ. This CDR3 is CASRPLGGASYGYTF. DNA for the CDR3: TGTGCCAGCAGACCATTAGGTGGGGCCAGCTATGGCTACACCTTC.

This clone was counted once. The chain uses TRBV29-1 and TRBJ1-3; no firm D call. The V end was cut by 6 bases, the J end by 2 bases, with 8 bases between. Germline CDR1 and CDR2: SQVTM and ANQGSEA. The CDR3 length is 12 residues. The CDR3 nucleotides are TGCAGCGTGGCGGTGACTGGAAACACCATATATTTT. Encoded protein: CSVAVTGNTIYF.

The chain links TRBV4-1 to TRBJ1-3; 7 bases are shared with TRBD1. The CDR3 totals 15 residues. V lost 6 bases and J lost 2; bases outside the gene matches: 7. The germline V gene encodes CDR1 MGHRA and CDR2 YSYEKL. CDR3 protein: CASSQTGVAGNTIYF. The CDR3 DNA sequence: TGCGCCAGCAGTCAAACAGGGGTGGCTGGAAACACCATATATTTT.

The chain has TRBV28 and TRBJ2-7, with D possibly being TRBD1 (5 bases). Germline lookup yields CDR1 MDHEN and CDR2 SYDVKM. The CDR3 has 16 amino acids. V lost 4 bases to trimming and J lost 1 base, with 17 bases between them. The CDR3, as DNA: TGTGCCAGCAGTTCCTCCGGCCAGGGTGTTTCCTACGAGCAGTACGTC. Translation gives CASSSSGQGVSYEQYV.

Points on this clone: This sample includes further DNA sequences coding for the same CDR3. The chain combines TRBV12-3 or TRBV12-4 with TRBJ1-2; 10 bases match TRBD1. This CDR3 has 13 residues. Losses at the gene ends were 8 bases for V and 5 bases for J; bases not matched to a gene: 5. The CDR3 sequence is CASSQGQGYGYTF. The CDR3, as DNA: TGTGCCAGCTCTCAGGGACAGGGGTATGGCTACACCTTC.

The sample holds one count of this clone. The genes are TRBV12-5 and TRBJ1-2, with a tentative D call TRBD1 (6 bases). V was cut by 5 bases and J by 4 bases, with 14 bases left in between. This CDR3 is built from 14 residues. In germline, CDR1 is LGHNT, CDR2 FRNRAP. CDR3 coding DNA: TGTGCTAGTGGTCCTCAGGGGTTTTCCTATGGCTACACCTTC. It specifies CASGPQGFSYGYTF.

This clone was seen more than once but under ten times. The chain's CDR3 is CAWSGMSGQPQHF. The CDR3 DNA is TGTGCCTGGTCCGGGATGTCAGGTCAGCCCCAGCATTTT. The chain is built from TRBV30 and TRBJ1-5; D remains ambiguous. The CDR3 sequence is 13 residues long. Trimming cost V 5 bases and J 6 bases, with 14 bases left between them. Per germline, CDR1 GTSNPN and CDR2 SVGIG (reference sequence). The variable domain in full, completed from reference TRBV30 and TRBJ1-5, reads SQTIHQWPATLVQPVGSPLSLECTVEGTSNPNLYWYRQAAGRGLQLLFYSVGIGQISSEVPQNLSASRPQDRQFILSSKKLLLSDSGFYLCAWSGMSGQPQHFGDGTRLSIL.

The V gene is TRBV9, the J gene TRBJ2-1; 11 bases are shared with TRBD2. The CDR3 runs to 18 residues. Germline V gene sequence: CDR1 SGDLS, CDR2 YYNGEE. V shed 4 bases, J shed 10 bases, and the junction held 19 bases outside the gene matches. The CDR3, as DNA: TGTGCCAGCAGCCCCCGAAGTAGACTAGCGGGGTATCAAGTAGAGCAGTTCTTC. This encodes CASSPRSRLAGYQVEQFF.

The chain combines TRBV10-3 with TRBJ1-2; D might be TRBD1 (6 bases). Germline values: CDR1 ENHRY, CDR2 SYGVKD. V was trimmed by 9 bases and J by 5 bases, leaving 13 bases between them. CDR3 size: 12 residues. The DNA of the CDR3 is TGTGCCATGGATCGGACAGATTATGGCTACACCTTC. It yields the protein CAMDRTDYGYTF.

The chain carries TRBV2 and TRBJ1-4; 9 bases line up with TRBD1. This CDR3 spans 15 amino acids. Germline V gene sequence: CDR1 SNHLY, CDR2 FYNNEI. Trimming cost V 4 bases and J 0 bases; bases outside gene matches: 0. The DNA for the CDR3 is TGTGCCAGCAGTGGACAGGGGGCAACTAATGAAAAACTGTTTTTT. Translating it yields CASSGQGATNEKLFF. Full variable domain (outside the CDR3, taken from reference TRBV2 and TRBJ1-4): EPEVTQTPSHQVTQMGQEVILRCVPISNHLYFYWYRQILGQKVEFLVSFYNNEISEKSEIFDDQFSVERPDGSNFTLKIRSTKLEDSAMYFCASSGQGATNEKLFFGSGTQLSVL.

The chain has TRBV7-9 and TRBJ2-1; TRBD2 matches at 9 bases. CDR3 size: 16 residues. Germline V gene data show CDR1 as SEHNR and CDR2 as FQNEAQ (reference sequence). The V and J ends lost 3 bases and 7 bases, in that order; junction bases with no gene match: 10. CDR3 nucleotide sequence: TGTGCCAGCAGCTTGAAGAAAAGGACTAGCGTTAATGAGCAGTTCTTC. Translating it yields CASSLKKRTSVNEQFF.

The rearrangement joins TRBV9 to TRBJ2-1; D gene ambiguous. Germline-derived CDR1 and CDR2 are SGDLS and YYNGEE. The CDR3 length is 13 residues. V dropped 3 bases and J dropped 9 bases, with 13 bases sitting between them. The chain's CDR3 is CASSAVPLGEQFF. The CDR3 nucleotides read TGTGCCAGCAGCGCCGTCCCTCTAGGTGAGCAGTTCTTC.

The rearrangement uses TRBV5-6 and TRBJ1-5; 7 bases fit TRBD1. The CDR3 has 17 residues. J lost 5 bases, V lost 1 base, and 12 bases had no gene match. CDR1 and CDR2 (germline): SGHDT, YYEEEE. CDR3 coding DNA: TGTGCCAGCAGCTTGCGGACAGGCCTGGTTTCGGATCAGCCCCAGCATTTT. Protein product: CASSLRTGLVSDQPQHF. The full variable domain, its missing parts supplied by reference TRBV5-6 and TRBJ1-5, is DAGVTQSPTHLIKTRGQQVTLRCSPKSGHDTVSWYQQALGQGPQFIFQYYEEEERQRGNFPDRFSGHQFPNYSSELNVNALLLGDSALYLCASSLRTGLVSDQPQHFGDGTRLSIL.

This sequence joins TRBV19 and TRBJ2-2; a possible D gene is TRBD2 (5 bases). Germline V lookup: CDR1 LNHDA, CDR2 SQIVND (reference sequence). Trimming shortened V by 5 bases and J by 0 bases, and 10 bases separated the two germline ends. CDR3 length equals 15 residues. The CDR3 region has the DNA TGTGCCAGTAGTTTCTCCGGGACGAACACCGGGGAGCTGTTTTTT. Translated, it gives CASSFSGTNTGELFF.

V usage is TRBV7-6 and J usage is TRBJ2-2; 8 nucleotides agree with TRBD1. Germline CDR1 SGHVS, CDR2 FNYEAQ. The ends lost 3 bases at V and 4 bases at J; junction bases unmatched: 7. The CDR3 extends over 16 amino acids. CDR3 amino acids: CASSFPGQGVTGELFF. The CDR3 coding sequence is TGTGCCAGCAGCTTCCCAGGACAGGGTGTCACCGGGGAGCTGTTTTTT.

The chain uses TRBV28 and TRBJ1-1, with D possibly being TRBD1 (5 bases). Germline values: CDR1 MDHEN, CDR2 SYDVKM. V was pared by 8 bases and J by 1 base, with 17 bases between. The CDR3 loop spans 15 amino acids. The CDR3: CASVGGTGWNTEAFF. The CDR3 bases are TGTGCCAGCGTGGGCGGCACAGGATGGAACACTGAAGCTTTCTTT.

The chain carries TRBV7-2 and TRBJ2-1, with D possibly matching TRBD2 (6 bases). Trimming pared 1 base from V and 0 bases from J, leaving 7 bases between. The CDR3 runs 15 residues. The germline gives CDR1 SGHTA, CDR2 FQGNSA. The DNA of the CDR3 is TGTGCCAGCAGCTTAGTAGCGGACTCCTACAATGAGCAGTTCTTC. Its protein product is CASSLVADSYNEQFF. The whole variable domain, filled in from reference TRBV7-2 and TRBJ2-1, reads GAGVSQSPSNKVTEKGKDVELRCDPISGHTALYWYRQSLGQGLEFLIYFQGNSAPDKSGLPSDRFSAERTGGSVSTLTIQRTQQEDSAVYLCASSLVADSYNEQFFGPGTRLTVL.

This chain joins TRBV24-1 and TRBJ2-5; 10 bases are a match to TRBD1. Germline V gene lookup returns CDR1 KGHDR and CDR2 SFDVKD. The CDR3 is 16 amino acids. Trimming removed 0 bases from V and 4 bases from J; junction bases left unmatched: 4. The CDR3 DNA is TGTGCCACCAGTGATTTGGACAGGGGGCGCGGAGAGACCCAGTACTTC. It specifies CATSDLDRGRGETQYF.

For the CDR3, the DNA is TGTGCCTGGGGTCCGGAGCGATGGACTAATGAAAAACTGTTTTTT. Translating gives CAWGPERWTNEKLFF. V and J are TRBV30 and TRBJ1-4; D uncertain. Trimming took off 5 bases at V and 2 bases at J, with 15 bases between the two ends. Germline values: CDR1 GTSNPN, CDR2 SVGIG (reference sequence). The CDR3 is 15 residues long.

This sequence joins TRBV28 and TRBJ2-1; D perhaps matches TRBD2 (5 bases). This CDR3 spans 13 amino acids. V gave up 7 bases and J gave up 9 bases, with 16 bases separating them. Germline V gene lookup returns CDR1 MDHEN and CDR2 SYDVKM. The CDR3, as DNA: TGTGCCAGCACGGGCGAGGGTTCTAGTGAGCAGTTCTTC. Translating gives CASTGEGSSEQFF.

The DNA for the CDR3 is TGTGCCAGCAGCTTAAGACAGGAGAACTATGGCTACACCTTC. Translated: CASSLRQENYGYTF. This chain links TRBV5-5 with TRBJ1-2; weak D call: TRBD1 (6 bases). The CDR3 has 14 residues. The germline gives CDR1 SGHKS, CDR2 YYEKEE (reference sequence). V was pared by 2 bases and J by 2 bases, with 10 bases between. Based on the CDR3 plus reference TRBV5-5 and TRBJ1-2, the full variable domain is DAGVTQSPTHLIKTRGQQVTLRCSPISGHKSVSWYQQVLGQGPQFIFQYYEKEERGRGNFPDRFSARQFPNYSSELNVNALLLGDSALYLCASSLRQENYGYTFGSGTRLTVV.

The genes are TRBV6-6 and TRBJ1-5; no reliable D call. The V gene lost 6 bases and the J gene lost 4 bases, with 7 bases spanning the gap. Germline values: CDR1 MNHNY, CDR2 SVGAGI (reference sequence). CDR3 size: 12 residues. For the CDR3, the DNA is TGTGCCAGCAGCCCCCCTAATCAGCCCCAGCATTTT. This codes for CASSPPNQPQHF.

The chain uses TRBV6-2 or TRBV6-3 and TRBJ1-1; D gene ambiguous. Trimming took off 6 bases at V and 0 bases at J, with 5 bases between the two ends. The CDR3 is 12 amino acids. The germline CDR1 and CDR2 sequences are MNHEY and SVGEGT. CDR3 sequence: CASSQLNTEAFF. In DNA form, the CDR3 reads TGTGCCAGCAGCCAGCTGAACACTGAAGCTTTCTTT.

This clone is a singleton in its sample. Within the sample, other DNA sequences also encode this same CDR3. This chain links TRBV4-1 with TRBJ1-1; TRBD1 might be the D (6 bases). The germline gives CDR1 MGHRA, CDR2 YSYEKL. With 4 bases removed from V and 3 bases from J, the gap between germline ends came to 9 bases. There are 13 residues in the CDR3. The CDR3 loop is CASSPRGYTEAFF. The CDR3 nucleotides are TGCGCCAGCAGCCCCAGGGGTTACACTGAAGCTTTCTTT.

This rearrangement joins TRBV25-1 to TRBJ2-7; a possible D gene is TRBD2 (6 bases). CDR1 MGHDK and CDR2 SYGVNS come from the germline V gene. Trimming took 7 bases from V and 7 from J, leaving 17 bases between them. There are 13 residues in the CDR3. CDR3 bases: TGTGCCAGCACCGACCAGGAGGGCAAGGAGCAGTACTTC. As protein: CASTDQEGKEQYF.

The chain recombines TRBV6-5 with TRBJ2-7; D is unresolved. Germline V gives CDR1 MNHEY, CDR2 SVGAGI. V was shortened by 7 bases and J by 0 bases, with 10 bases between the two germline ends. The CDR3 extends over 13 amino acids. The DNA of the CDR3 is TGTGCCAGCACCGGCGGATACTCCTACGAGCAGTACGTC. This codes for CASTGGYSYEQYV.

The chain links TRBV24-1 to TRBJ2-1; TRBD2 matches at 10 bases. With V trimmed by 10 bases and J by 4 bases, 9 bases remained unmatched. The length of the CDR3 is 15 residues. CDR1 is KGHDR, CDR2 SFDVKD, per germline. DNA for the CDR3: TGTGCCACGGCGGGAGAAGCGGGAGGGTACAATGAGCAGTTCTTC. Translating gives CATAGEAGGYNEQFF.

This rearrangement joins TRBV5-1 to TRBJ1-4; D not resolved. Per germline, CDR1 SGHRS and CDR2 YFSETQ. The CDR3 is 15 amino acids. The V gene lost 1 base and the J gene lost 0 bases, with 7 bases spanning the gap. The CDR3 DNA reads TGCGCCAGCAGCTTGTCTCCAGCAACTAATGAAAAACTGTTTTTT. This gives the protein CASSLSPATNEKLFF.

This clone was seen once. Other DNA sequences in the same sample also yield this CDR3. The V and J genes are TRBV2 and TRBJ1-5, with 9 bases fitting TRBD1. After removal of 2 bases from V and 7 bases from J, the junction contained 3 bases not matched to a gene. Looked up from germline, CDR1 is SNHLY and CDR2 is FYNNEI. CDR3 length: 14 residues. CDR3 coding DNA: TGTGCCAGCAGTGAACGGACAGGGGACCAGCCCCAGCATTTT. Protein product: CASSERTGDQPQHF.